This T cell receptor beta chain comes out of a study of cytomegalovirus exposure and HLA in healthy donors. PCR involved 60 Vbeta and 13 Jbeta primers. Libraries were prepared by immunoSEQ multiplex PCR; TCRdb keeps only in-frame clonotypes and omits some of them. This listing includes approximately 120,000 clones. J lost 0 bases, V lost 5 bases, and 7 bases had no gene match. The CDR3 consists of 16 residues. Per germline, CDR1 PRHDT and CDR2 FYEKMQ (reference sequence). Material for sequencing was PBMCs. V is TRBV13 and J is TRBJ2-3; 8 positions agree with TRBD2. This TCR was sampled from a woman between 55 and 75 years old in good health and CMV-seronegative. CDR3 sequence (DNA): TGTGCCAGCAGCCTAGTGGCTAGCGGGAGCACAGATACGCAGTATTTT. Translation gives CASSLVASGSTDTQYF.